Here is one T cell receptor beta chain with its context. Its antigen is unknown. Pools of viral peptides were used by the ViraFEST assay to expand antigen-specific CD4+ T cells ahead of sequencing. Once cultured for roughly 10 days, the cells underwent separation to obtain CD4+ T cells. The person's infection with SARS-CoV-2, confirmed by PCR, took place between March and December 2020. This entry is derived from a study of vaccination effects on CD4 cells after COVID-19. About the study: The study obtained samples from a couple of convalescent patients 16 days and one week before vaccination.

The assay was immunoSEQ multiplex PCR, and TCRdb's table has in-frame clones only and misses some. This table holds around 47,000 clones, roughly four fifths found once. There are 17 residues in the CDR3. The germline CDR1 and CDR2 sequences are SGHDT and YYEEEE. V dropped 0 bases and J dropped 7 bases, with 20 bases sitting between them. The rearrangement joins TRBV5-6 to TRBJ2-4; D is possibly TRBD1 (6 bases). The specimen comprised CD4+ T cells from PBMCs cultured with a peptide pool, sampled before COVID-19 vaccination. The receptor was isolated from a human donor who had a prior SARS-CoV-2 infection. CDR3 protein: CASSLVGGGVMRNIQYF. In DNA form, the CDR3 reads TGTGCCAGCAGCTTGGTTGGGGGCGGAGTGATGAGGAACATTCAGTACTTC.